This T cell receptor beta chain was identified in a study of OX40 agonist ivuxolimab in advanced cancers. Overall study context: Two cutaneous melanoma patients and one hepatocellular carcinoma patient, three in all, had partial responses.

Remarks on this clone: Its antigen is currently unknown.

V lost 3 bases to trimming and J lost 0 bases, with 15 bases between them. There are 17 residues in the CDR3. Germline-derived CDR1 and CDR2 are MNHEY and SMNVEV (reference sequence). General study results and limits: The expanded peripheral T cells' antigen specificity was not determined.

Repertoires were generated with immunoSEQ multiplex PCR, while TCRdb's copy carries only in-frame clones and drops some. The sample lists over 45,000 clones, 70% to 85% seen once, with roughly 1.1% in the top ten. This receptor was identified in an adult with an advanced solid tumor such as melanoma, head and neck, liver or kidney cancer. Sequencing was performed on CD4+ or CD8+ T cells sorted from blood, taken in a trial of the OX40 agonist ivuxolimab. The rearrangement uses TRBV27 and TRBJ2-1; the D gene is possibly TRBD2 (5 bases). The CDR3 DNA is TGTGCCAGCAGTTTCCGATCGACTACCAGCTCCTACAATGAGCAGTTCTTC. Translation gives CASSFRSTTSSYNEQFF.